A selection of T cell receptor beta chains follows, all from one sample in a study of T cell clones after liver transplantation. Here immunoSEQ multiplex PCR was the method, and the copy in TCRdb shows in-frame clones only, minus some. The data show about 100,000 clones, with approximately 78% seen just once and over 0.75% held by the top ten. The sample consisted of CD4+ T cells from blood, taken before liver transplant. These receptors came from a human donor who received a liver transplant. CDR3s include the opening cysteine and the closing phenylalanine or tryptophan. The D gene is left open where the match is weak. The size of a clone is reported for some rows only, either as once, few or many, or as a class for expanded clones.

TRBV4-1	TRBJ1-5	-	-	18	CASSQDPGAGALPQPQHF	TGCGCCAGCAGCCAAGATCCCGGCGCGGGGGCCCTCCCTCAGCCCCAGCATTTT
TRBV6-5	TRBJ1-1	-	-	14	CASSYSSQGTEAFF	TGTGCCAGCAGTTACTCGAGCCAGGGTACTGAAGCTTTCTTT
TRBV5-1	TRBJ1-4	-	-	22	CASSPLAQGGPSSSRSNEKLFF	TGCGCCAGCAGTCCTCTAGCACAGGGTGGCCCCAGCAGCAGCCGTTCTAATGAAAAACTGTTTTTT
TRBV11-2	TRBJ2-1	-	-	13	CASSPTQVNEQFF	TGTGCCAGCAGCCCCACCCAGGTGAATGAGCAGTTCTTC
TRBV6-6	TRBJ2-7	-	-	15	CASSPGATHSYEQYF	TGTGCCAGCAGTCCCGGGGCCACTCACTCCTACGAGCAGTACTTC
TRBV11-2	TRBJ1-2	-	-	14	CASSRDRSSSGYTF	TGTGCCAGCAGCAGAGACAGGTCCTCCTCAGGCTACACCTTC
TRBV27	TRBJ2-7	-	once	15	CASSKLGLKTYEQYF	TGTGCCAGCAGCAAGTTGGGACTTAAAACCTACGAGCAGTACTTC
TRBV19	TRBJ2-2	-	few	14	CASRVPYDTGELFF	TGTGCCAGTCGGGTCCCGTACGACACCGGGGAGCTGTTTTTT
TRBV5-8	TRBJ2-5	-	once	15	CASSLRLGREETQYF	TGTGCCAGCAGCTTGAGGCTCGGCCGAGAAGAGACCCAGTACTTC
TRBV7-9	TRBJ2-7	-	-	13	CASSPTGSYEQYF	TGTGCCAGCAGCCCGACAGGTTCCTACGAGCAGTACTTC
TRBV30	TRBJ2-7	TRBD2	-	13	CAWSLAGFYEQYF	TGTGCCTGGAGTCTAGCGGGGTTCTACGAGCAGTACTTC
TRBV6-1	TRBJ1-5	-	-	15	CASMTGNTFNQPQHF	TGTGCCAGCATGACGGGAAACACTTTCAATCAGCCCCAGCATTTT
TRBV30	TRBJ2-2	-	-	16	CAWSGDSGLNTGELFF	TGTGCCTGGAGTGGGGACAGCGGGCTCAACACCGGGGAGCTGTTTTTT
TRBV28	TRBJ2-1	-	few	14	CASSLSFSTNEQFF	TGTGCCAGCAGTTTAAGCTTTTCAACCAATGAGCAGTTCTTC
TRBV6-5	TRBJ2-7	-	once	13	CASSYSSAYEQYF	TGTGCCAGCAGTTACAGTTCCGCCTACGAGCAGTACTTC
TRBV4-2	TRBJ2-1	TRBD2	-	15	CASSQASGGHNEQFF	TGTGCCAGCAGCCAAGCTAGCGGGGGACACAATGAGCAGTTCTTC
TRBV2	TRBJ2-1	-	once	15	CASSFQGNRNNEQFF	TGTGCCAGCAGCTTTCAGGGAAACAGAAACAATGAGCAGTTCTTC
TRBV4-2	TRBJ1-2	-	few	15	CASSPSGTKGGGYTF	TGTGCCAGCAGCCCGTCCGGAACCAAGGGCGGAGGCTACACCTTC
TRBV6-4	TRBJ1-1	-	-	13	CARLGRLNTEAFF	TGTGCCAGACTGGGACGGTTGAACACTGAAGCTTTCTTT
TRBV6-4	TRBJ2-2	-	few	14	CASQSGVGTGELFF	TGTGCCAGTCAATCGGGCGTCGGGACCGGGGAGCTGTTTTTT
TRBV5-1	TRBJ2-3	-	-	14	CASSPGTSTDTQYF	TGCGCCAGCAGCCCAGGGACTAGCACAGATACGCAGTATTTT
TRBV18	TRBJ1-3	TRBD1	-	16	CASSTSTGGNGNTIYF	TGTGCCAGCTCAACTTCGACAGGGGGAAACGGAAACACCATATATTTT
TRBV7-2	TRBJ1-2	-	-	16	CASSITPGLLNYGYTF	TGTGCCAGCAGCATCACTCCGGGACTATTGAACTATGGCTACACCTTC
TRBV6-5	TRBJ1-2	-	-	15	CASSYQGRDSYGYTF	TGTGCCAGCAGTTACCAGGGGCGGGATTCCTATGGCTACACCTTC
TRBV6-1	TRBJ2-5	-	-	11	CASSESETQYF	TGTGCCAGCAGTGAATCCGAGACCCAGTACTTC
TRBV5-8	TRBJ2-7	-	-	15	CASSSTPGGFYEQYF	TGTGCCAGCAGCTCTACCCCGGGGGGCTTCTACGAGCAGTACTTC
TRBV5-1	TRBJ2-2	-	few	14	CASSQLLGTGELFF	TGCGCCAGCAGCCAATTACTCGGCACCGGGGAGCTGTTTTTT
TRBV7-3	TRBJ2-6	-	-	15	CASSLKGSGANVLTF	TGTGCCAGCAGCTTAAAGGGCTCTGGGGCCAACGTCCTGACTTTC
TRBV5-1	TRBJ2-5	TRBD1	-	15	CASSRGTGNGETQYF	TGCGCCAGCAGCAGAGGGACAGGAAATGGGGAGACCCAGTACTTC
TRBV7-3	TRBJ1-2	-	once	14	CASSPGRQNYGYTF	TGTGCCAGCAGCCCGGGACGGCAAAACTATGGCTACACCTTC
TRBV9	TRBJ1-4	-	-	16	CASSAPTGGSNEKLFF	TGTGCCAGCAGCGCCCCGACGGGGGGGTCTAATGAAAAACTGTTTTTT
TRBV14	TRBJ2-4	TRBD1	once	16	CASSHLGTGAKNIQYF	TGTGCCAGCAGCCATCTAGGGACAGGGGCCAAAAACATTCAGTACTTC
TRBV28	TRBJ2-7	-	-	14	CASSPTRRQYEQYF	TGTGCCAGCAGTCCGACCCGAAGACAGTACGAGCAGTACTTC
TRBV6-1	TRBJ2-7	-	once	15	CASSEDWSGFYEQYF	TGTGCCAGCAGTGAAGACTGGTCAGGGTTTTACGAGCAGTACTTC
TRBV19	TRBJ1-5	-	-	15	CASSPAEAEYQPQHF	TGTGCCAGTAGTCCAGCAGAAGCGGAGTATCAGCCCCAGCATTTT
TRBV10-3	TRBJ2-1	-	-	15	CAISESWAPGNEQFF	TGTGCCATCAGTGAGTCCTGGGCCCCGGGCAATGAGCAGTTCTTC
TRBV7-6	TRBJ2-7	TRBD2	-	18	CASSLAGGIASGNYEQYF	TGTGCCAGCAGCTTAGCGGGGGGGATCGCTAGCGGAAACTACGAGCAGTACTTC
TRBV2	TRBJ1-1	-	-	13	CASSERRSSEAFF	TGTGCCAGCAGTGAGCGCAGGTCGTCTGAAGCTTTCTTT
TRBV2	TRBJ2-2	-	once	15	CASSAQGLDTGELFF	TGTGCCAGCAGTGCGCAGGGCTTGGACACCGGGGAGCTGTTTTTT
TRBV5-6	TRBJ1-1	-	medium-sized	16	CASSPQPASGGTEAFF	TGTGCCAGCAGCCCCCAACCGGCCAGCGGGGGCACTGAAGCTTTCTTT
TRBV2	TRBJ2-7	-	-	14	CASRAAGRFHEQYF	TGTGCCAGCCGGGCGGCGGGCAGGTTCCACGAGCAGTACTTC
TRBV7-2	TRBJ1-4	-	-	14	CASSLAGANEKLFF	TGTGCCAGCAGCTTAGCGGGGGCTAATGAAAAACTGTTTTTT
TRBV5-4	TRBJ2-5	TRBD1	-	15	CASSFPGGFGETQYF	TGTGCCAGCAGCTTCCCAGGGGGCTTTGGGGAGACCCAGTACTTC
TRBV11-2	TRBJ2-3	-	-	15	CASSLQASVTDTQYF	TGTGCCAGCAGCTTACAGGCTAGCGTCACAGATACGCAGTATTTT
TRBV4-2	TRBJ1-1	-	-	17	CASRQTLTGRLNTEAFF	TGTGCCAGCCGACAAACACTGACGGGACGGTTGAACACTGAAGCTTTCTTT
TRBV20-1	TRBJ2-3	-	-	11	CSGAVSDTQYF	TGCAGTGGGGCGGTCTCAGATACGCAGTATTTT
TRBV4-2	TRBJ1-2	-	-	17	CASSQAGEGTGGYGYTF	TGTGCCAGCAGCCAGGCAGGGGAGGGAACCGGGGGCTATGGCTACACCTTC
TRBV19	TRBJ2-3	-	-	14	CASSIDSRPDTQYF	TGTGCCAGTAGTATAGACTCTCGCCCAGATACGCAGTATTTT
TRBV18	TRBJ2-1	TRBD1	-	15	CASSPQGTGGYEQFF	TGTGCCAGCTCCCCTCAAGGGACAGGGGGTTATGAGCAGTTCTTC
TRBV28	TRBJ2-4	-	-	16	CASSPNRRLAKNIQYF	TGTGCCAGCAGCCCGAACCGACGACTAGCCAAAAACATTCAGTACTTC
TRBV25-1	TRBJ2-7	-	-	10	CASSLHEQYF	TGTGCCAGCAGTCTCCACGAGCAGTACTTC
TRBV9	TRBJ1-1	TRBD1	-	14	CASSVQGAGTEAFF	TGTGCCAGCAGCGTTCAGGGGGCAGGTACTGAAGCTTTCTTT
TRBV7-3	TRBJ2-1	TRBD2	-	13	CASSLGLAGASVF	TGTGCCAGCAGCTTAGGACTAGCGGGGGCCTCGGTCTTC